The clone carrying this T cell receptor beta chain showed up just once. The target antigen is unknown. Time point here: baseline pretreatment blood. The treatment was: 15 Gy SBRT to primary tumor, nephrectomy 4 weeks later. After SBRT, blood was collected at 2 and 4 weeks, plus baseline. V gave up 4 bases and J gave up 4 bases, with 12 bases separating them. This CDR3 has 14 amino acids. CDR1 and CDR2 (germline): SGHRS, YFSETQ. This sample is drawn from a study of radiation and T cells in renal cell carcinoma. As for the study in general: Nephrectomy followed 15 Gy stereotactic body radiation by 4 weeks.

Study results and caveats: From baseline, blood top tumor clonotypes peaked at 2 weeks post-radiation.

Libraries were prepared by immunoSEQ multiplex PCR; TCRdb keeps only in-frame clonotypes and omits some of them. The sample contains about 22,000 clones, approximately 80% of which appear only once. This sequence was found in a man in his 60s with renal cell carcinoma. The rearrangement links TRBV5-1 to TRBJ1-5; D unclear. Specimen: blood, collected from a patient whose treatment included radiotherapy and nephrectomy. CDR3 residues: CASSPGYSNQPQHF. In DNA, the CDR3 is TGCGCCAGCAGCCCGGGCTACAGTAATCAGCCCCAGCATTTT.